Listed below are T cell receptor beta chains from one sample, sequenced in a study of blood T cells in healthy people across ages. TCRdb used MiXCR to reprocess the 5' RACE reads, holding one entry per CDR3 protein. The sample yields hundreds of thousands of distinct CDR3 sequences, approximately 24% seen once. The same data also went into a second study, on T cells of mothers and their children.

Material for sequencing was blood. The receptors here all came from a boy aged 5-17 years in good health. The CDR3 runs from the conserved cysteine through the conserved F or W. D genes are given only for firm matches. Clone size is given for some rows only: seen once, a few or many times, or a class if the clone is expanded.

>-|11|TRBV20-1|-|TRBJ2-3
CSVNRADTQYF
TGCAGTGTCAACCGCGCAGATACGCAGTATTTT
>-|16|TRBV11-2|few|TRBJ1-2
CASSPIGQSGNYGYTF
TGTGCCAGCAGCCCCATTGGACAGAGTGGAAACTATGGCTACACCTTC
>TRBD1|18|TRBV5-5|few|TRBJ2-4
CASSLVLTGDLAKNIQYF
TGTGCCAGCAGCTTGGTTTTGACAGGGGACTTAGCCAAAAACATTCAGTACTTC
>-|14|TRBV12-3/TRBV12-4|few|TRBJ1-3
CASSLGTPGNTIYF
TGTGCCAGCAGTTTAGGGACCCCTGGAAACACCATATATTTT
>-|18|TRBV7-2|-|TRBJ2-3
CASSQDDSDPKFTDTQYF
TGTGCCAGCAGCCAGGACGATTCGGACCCGAAATTCACAGATACGCAGTATTTT
>-|17|TRBV28|-|TRBJ1-4
CASSFVVVVAPDEKLFF
TGTGCCAGCAGTTTCGTGGTAGTCGTCGCTCCCGATGAAAAACTGTTTTTT
>-|13|TRBV29-1|few|TRBJ2-7
CSVEYTGLYEQYF
TGCAGCGTTGAATACACAGGGTTGTACGAGCAGTACTTC
>-|15|TRBV12-3/TRBV12-4|-|TRBJ2-3
CASSRPSTGADTQYF
TGTGCCAGCAGTCGACCCTCAACGGGGGCAGATACGCAGTATTTT
>-|14|TRBV12-3/TRBV12-4|few|TRBJ2-2
CASSRRQGSGELFF
TGTGCCAGCAGTCGCCGGCAGGGTTCCGGGGAGCTGTTTTTT
>-|15|TRBV4-2|-|TRBJ2-2
CASSQEGEGPGELFF
TGTGCCAGCAGCCAAGAAGGGGAAGGTCCCGGGGAGCTGTTTTTT
>-|15|TRBV21-1|few|TRBJ2-4
CASSDHGQGMDIQYF
TGTGCCAGCAGCGACCATGGACAGGGTATGGACATTCAGTACTTC
>-|16|TRBV12-3/TRBV12-4|-|TRBJ1-2
CASSLAQGRGSDGYTF
TGTGCCAGCAGTTTAGCGCAAGGCAGGGGATCCGACGGCTACACCTTC
>TRBD2|14|TRBV12-3/TRBV12-4|-|TRBJ2-3
CATTGGVSTDTQYF
TGTGCCACTACCGGGGGGGTTAGCACAGATACGCAGTATTTT
>-|13|TRBV4-1|-|TRBJ2-7
CASSQVDGYEQYF
TGCGCCAGCAGCCAAGTGGACGGCTACGAGCAGTACTTC
>TRBD1|14|TRBV25-1|few|TRBJ2-5
CASSEGQVKETQYF
TGTGCCAGCAGTGAAGGACAGGTGAAAGAGACCCAGTACTTC
>TRBD2|13|TRBV19|few|TRBJ2-3
CASRGLGTDTQYF
TGTGCCAGTAGGGGACTAGGCACAGATACGCAGTATTTT
>-|13|TRBV20-1|-|TRBJ1-2
CSARRIINYGYTF
TGCAGTGCTAGAAGGATTATTAACTATGGCTACACCTTC
>TRBD2|14|TRBV20-1|-|TRBJ2-1
CSAGGGVGYNEQFF
TGCAGTGCTGGGGGAGGGGTTGGGTACAATGAGCAGTTCTTC
>-|14|TRBV28|-|TRBJ2-5
CASTAPGLRETQYF
TGTGCCAGCACCGCACCGGGCCTAAGAGAGACCCAGTACTTC
>TRBD1|16|TRBV4-1|few|TRBJ1-4
CASSQWWGTANEKLFF
TGCGCCAGCAGCCAATGGTGGGGGACAGCTAATGAAAAACTGTTTTTT
>-|14|TRBV29-1|-|TRBJ2-6
CSVETLSGANVLTF
TGCAGCGTAGAAACCCTCTCTGGGGCCAACGTCCTGACCTTC
>-|16|TRBV5-1|-|TRBJ2-5
CASSLGIGQSAETQYF
TGCGCCAGCAGCTTGGGTATCGGGCAGTCCGCAGAGACCCAGTACTTC
>TRBD1|14|TRBV12-3/TRBV12-4|-|TRBJ2-7
CASSPRQGRDEQYF
TGTGCCAGCAGTCCTCGACAGGGTAGGGACGAGCAGTACTTC
>TRBD1|13|TRBV29-1|few|TRBJ1-1
CSVEGTGPLEAFF
TGCAGCGTTGAGGGGACAGGGCCCCTTGAAGCTTTCTTT
>TRBD1|15|TRBV5-1|few|TRBJ2-7
CASYPGTGLTYEQYF
TGCGCCAGTTACCCCGGGACAGGGTTAACCTACGAGCAGTACTTC
>-|12|TRBV10-3|-|TRBJ1-1
CATRQLNTEAFF
TGTGCCACTCGACAACTGAACACTGAAGCTTTCTTT